The sequence of this TCR beta chain was determined in a study of blood T cell repertoires in COVID-19. Background on the study: Researchers got acute and convalescent COVID-19 samples from the United States, Italy and Spain. In each case, the material was cDNA or gDNA derived from T cells, B-cell-depleted T cells, or PBMCs.

V was pared by 6 bases and J by 5 bases, with 7 bases of the junction left unmatched. Germline-derived CDR1 and CDR2 are SNHLY and FYNNEI. The CDR3 length is 14 residues. Repertoires were generated with immunoSEQ multiplex PCR, while TCRdb's copy carries only in-frame clones and drops some. This table has a few hundred thousand clones, approximately 86% appearing once. The source is a man in his forties or fifties who had recovered from COVID-19. Sequenced material: peripheral blood. The chain employs TRBV2 and TRBJ2-3; 8 bases agree with TRBD1. The CDR3, as DNA: TGTGCCAGCAGACCCGGGACAGGTTTAGATACGCAGTATTTT. Protein sequence: CASRPGTGLDTQYF.